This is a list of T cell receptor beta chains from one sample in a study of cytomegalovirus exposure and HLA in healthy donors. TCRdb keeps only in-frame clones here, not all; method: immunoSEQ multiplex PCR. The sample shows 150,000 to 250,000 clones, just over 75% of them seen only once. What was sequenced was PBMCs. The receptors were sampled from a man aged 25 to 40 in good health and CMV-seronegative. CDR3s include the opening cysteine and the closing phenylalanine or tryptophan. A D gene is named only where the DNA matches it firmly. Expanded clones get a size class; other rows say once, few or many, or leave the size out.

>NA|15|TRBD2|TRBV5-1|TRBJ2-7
CASRRTSGSSYEQYF
TGCGCCAGCAGAAGAACTAGCGGGAGCTCCTACGAGCAGTACTTC
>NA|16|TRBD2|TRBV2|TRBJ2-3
CAEGLAETDSTDTQYF
TGTGCCGAGGGACTAGCGGAGACCGACAGCACAGATACGCAGTATTTT
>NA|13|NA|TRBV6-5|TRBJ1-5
CASSEAGGAPQHF
TGTGCCAGCAGTGAAGCGGGCGGCGCGCCCCAGCATTTT
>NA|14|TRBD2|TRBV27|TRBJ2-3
CASSLLADTDTQYF
TGTGCCAGCAGTTTACTAGCGGACACAGATACGCAGTATTTT
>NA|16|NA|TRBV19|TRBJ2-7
CASSISGGRKTYEQYF
TGTGCCAGTAGTATATCTGGGGGGAGAAAAACCTACGAGCAGTACTTC
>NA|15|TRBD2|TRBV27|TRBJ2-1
CASSSPTSGTHEQFF
TGTGCCAGCAGTTCCCCGACTAGCGGGACCCATGAGCAGTTCTTC
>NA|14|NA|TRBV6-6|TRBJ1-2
CASSYGDRTKGYTF
TGTGCCAGCAGTTACGGTGACAGAACTAAAGGCTACACCTTC
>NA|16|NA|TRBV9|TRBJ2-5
CASSPQVARPQETQYF
TGTGCCAGCAGCCCTCAAGTGGCCCGCCCCCAAGAGACCCAGTACTTC
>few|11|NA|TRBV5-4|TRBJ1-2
CASSLTGAYTF
TGTGCCAGCAGCTTGACAGGAGCCTACACCTTC
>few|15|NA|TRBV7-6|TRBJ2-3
CASSPAGSSTDTQYF
TGTGCCAGCAGTCCCGCGGGCAGTAGCACAGATACGCAGTATTTT
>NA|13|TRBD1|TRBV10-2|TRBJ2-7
CASRQGQAYEQYF
TGCGCCAGCAGGCAGGGACAGGCCTACGAGCAGTACTTC
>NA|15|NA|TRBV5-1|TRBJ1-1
CASSFGGLANTEAFF
TGCGCCAGCAGCTTCGGAGGGCTTGCGAACACTGAAGCTTTCTTT
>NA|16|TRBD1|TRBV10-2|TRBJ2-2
CASSGDRVIGAGELFF
TGCGCCAGCAGTGGGGACAGGGTGATTGGGGCCGGGGAGCTGTTTTTT
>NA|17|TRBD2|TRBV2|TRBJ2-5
CASSAGLAGDLRGTQYF
TGTGCCAGCAGTGCGGGACTAGCGGGAGACCTAAGGGGGACCCAGTACTTC
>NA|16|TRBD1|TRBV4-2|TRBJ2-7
CASSQDPGQGVYEQYF
TGTGCCAGCAGCCAAGATCCGGGACAGGGCGTTTACGAGCAGTACTTC
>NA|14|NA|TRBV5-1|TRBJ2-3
CASSFGGIGDTQYF
TGCGCCAGCAGCTTTGGCGGGATTGGAGATACGCAGTATTTT
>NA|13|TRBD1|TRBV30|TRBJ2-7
CAWTRTGSYEQYF
TGTGCCTGGACTCGGACAGGGAGCTACGAGCAGTACTTC
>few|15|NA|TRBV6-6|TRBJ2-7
CASSYSTQSSYEQYF
TGTGCCAGCAGTTACTCGACTCAGAGCTCCTACGAGCAGTACTTC
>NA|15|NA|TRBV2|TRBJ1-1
CASSESARGLSEAFF
TGTGCCAGCAGTGAATCGGCCAGGGGATTATCTGAAGCTTTCTTT
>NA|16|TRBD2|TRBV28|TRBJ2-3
CASSSPGLGWTDTQYF
TGTGCCAGCAGTTCGCCCGGACTAGGTTGGACAGATACGCAGTATTTT
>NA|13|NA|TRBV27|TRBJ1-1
CASSLGGATEAFF
TGTGCCAGCAGTCTCGGGGGGGCCACTGAAGCTTTCTTT
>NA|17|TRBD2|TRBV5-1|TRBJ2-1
CASSLFLAGAAYNEQFF
TGCGCCAGCAGCTTGTTTCTAGCGGGTGCCGCCTACAATGAGCAGTTCTTC
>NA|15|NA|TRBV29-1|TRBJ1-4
CSVEDSGDGLIRLFF
TGCAGCGTTGAAGATTCAGGGGACGGCCTAATAAGATTGTTTTTT
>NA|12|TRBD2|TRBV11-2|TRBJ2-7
CASATSGYEQYF
TGTGCCAGCGCGACTAGCGGCTACGAGCAGTACTTC
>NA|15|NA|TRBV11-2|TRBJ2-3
CASSLAGLDIDTQYF
TGTGCCAGCAGCTTAGCGGGATTGGATATAGATACGCAGTATTTT
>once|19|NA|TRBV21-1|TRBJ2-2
CASSGSAPGTGSYTGELFF
TGTGCCAGCAGCGGCTCCGCTCCCGGGACAGGGAGCTACACCGGGGAGCTGTTTTTT
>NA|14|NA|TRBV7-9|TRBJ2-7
CASSTIAGVYEQYF
TGTGCCAGCAGCACCATAGCAGGGGTCTACGAGCAGTACTTC
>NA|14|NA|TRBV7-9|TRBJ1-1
CASSRTAGGTEAFF
TGTGCCAGCAGCCGTACCGCGGGGGGCACTGAAGCTTTCTTT
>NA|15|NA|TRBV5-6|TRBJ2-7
CASSPRLTSEVEQYF
TGTGCCAGCAGCCCTAGACTGACCTCCGAGGTCGAGCAGTACTTC
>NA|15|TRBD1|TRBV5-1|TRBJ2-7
CASSFSGTGNLGEYF
TGCGCCAGCAGCTTCTCCGGGACAGGGAATCTGGGGGAGTACTTC
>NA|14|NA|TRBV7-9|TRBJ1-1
CASSAGHLNTEAFF
TGTGCCAGCAGCGCAGGACACCTGAACACTGAAGCTTTCTTT
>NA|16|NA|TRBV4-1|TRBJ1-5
CASSLRDTLSNQPQHF
TGCGCCAGCAGCCTCCGGGACACCCTTAGCAATCAGCCCCAGCATTTT
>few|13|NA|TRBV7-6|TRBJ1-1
CASSLSRDTEAFF
TGTGCCAGCAGCCTATCCAGGGACACTGAAGCTTTCTTT
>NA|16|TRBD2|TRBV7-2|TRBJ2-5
CASSYGLASHKETQYF
TGTGCCAGCAGCTACGGACTAGCGAGCCATAAAGAGACCCAGTACTTC
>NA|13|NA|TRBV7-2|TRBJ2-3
CASSLSVADTQYF
TGTGCCAGCAGCTTATCAGTTGCAGATACGCAGTATTTT
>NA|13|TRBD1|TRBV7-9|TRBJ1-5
CASSLTGDQPQHF
TGTGCCAGCAGCTTGACAGGGGATCAGCCCCAGCATTTT
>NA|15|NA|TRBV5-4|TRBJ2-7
CASSLDRGINYEQYF
TGTGCCAGCAGCTTGGATAGGGGGATTAATTACGAGCAGTACTTC
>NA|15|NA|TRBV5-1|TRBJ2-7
CASSLVAGASYEQYF
TGCGCCAGCAGCTTGGTTGCGGGCGCATCCTACGAGCAGTACTTC
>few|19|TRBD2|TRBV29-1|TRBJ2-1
CSVALTGTSGTAGGNEQFF
TGCAGCGTTGCCCTAACCGGGACTAGCGGGACCGCCGGAGGCAATGAGCAGTTCTTC
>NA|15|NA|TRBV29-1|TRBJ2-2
CSVDTRGENTGELFF
TGCAGCGTTGATACCAGGGGTGAGAACACCGGGGAGCTGTTTTTT
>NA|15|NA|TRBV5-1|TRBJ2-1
CASTMRGAGLGSQFF
TGCGCCAGCACCATGAGGGGGGCTGGACTAGGTTCGCAGTTCTTC